This T cell receptor (beta chain) was sequenced during a study of shared clonotypes between healthy human individuals. With regard to this clone: Its antigen is not identified.

It was CD45RO-negative cells, positively selected for CCR7, that made up naive CD8 cells, with terminally differentiated effector memory CD45RA+ cells excluded. Once extracted for a subset, genomic DNA was divided evenly among several immunoSEQ plates. Sequencing was performed with immunoSEQ multiplex PCR; in TCRdb, only in-frame clones are kept and a portion is missing. This table has millions of clones, about 95% appearing once. Findings of the study overall: Clonotype sharing across a few donors was observed for roughly 5% of naive CD4 clonotypes. Compared with clonotypes that all four donors shared, non-shared clonotypes had lower generation probabilities. Represented genetic and exposure-history diversity was restricted by having few donors.

Trimming took 5 bases from V and 4 from J; bases not matched to a gene: 10. The CDR3 runs to 16 residues. Germline CDR1 and CDR2: MNHEY and SMNVEV (reference sequence). Specimen: naive CD8+ T cells sorted from blood. J is TRBJ1-4 and V is TRBV27, with 7 bases aligning to TRBD1. This sequence originates from a man aged 18 to 29 in good health. CDR3 protein: CASSEGRTGINEKLFF. CDR3 bases: TGTGCCAGCAGTGAAGGTCGGACAGGTATTAATGAAAAACTGTTTTTT. The full variable domain, in which reference TRBV27 and TRBJ1-4 provide the parts outside the CDR3, is EAQVTQNPRYLITVTGKKLTVTCSQNMNHEYMSWYRQDPGLGLRQIYYSMNVEVTDKGDVPEGYKVSRKEKRNFPLILESPSPNQTSLYFCASSEGRTGINEKLFFGSGTQLSVL.